The entry below gives a single T cell receptor (beta chain) sequence along with its context. The data derive from a study of T cell changes during pregnancy in multiple sclerosis. Profiling relied on immunoSEQ multiplex PCR, and the TCRdb table lists in-frame clones only, not all of them. The sample lists some 39,000 clones, almost 95% occurring once. The receptor was derived from a female donor with multiple sclerosis, enrolled in a pregnancy study. Sequencing used PBMCs (not recorded whether the cells were cultured).

CDR3 region: CASSQDRGPIYEQYF. As DNA, the CDR3 is TGCGCCAGCAGCCAAGACAGGGGCCCCATCTACGAGCAGTACTTC. This chain joins TRBV4-3 and TRBJ2-7, with D possibly TRBD1 on 6 matching bases. V shed 0 bases and J shed 3 bases, with 12 bases lying between them. The CDR3 sequence is 15 residues long. Germline CDR1 LGHNA, CDR2 YSLEER.